Listed below are T cell receptor beta chains from one sample, sequenced in a study of persistence of HIV-infected CD4 T cells. Their antigens are not known. The method was immunoSEQ multiplex PCR; TCRdb's version includes in-frame clones alone and lacks a portion of them. The sample holds some 41,000 clones, 87% seen once. Here the sequenced sample was CD4+ T cells sorted from PBMCs after roughly 18-hour stimulation, taken from a patient who received antiretroviral therapy. The receptors stem from an adult man with HIV who was CMV-seropositive. Each CDR3 is given with its conserved first and last residue. A D gene is named only where the DNA matches it firmly. Size is stated for part of the rows, as once, few or many counts, or as a class when the clone is expanded.

d_call: .
clone_size: once
cdr3_length: 14
v_call: TRBV30
j_call: TRBJ1-4
cdr3_nt: TGTGCCTGGAGTTCAGGGCGGTCTAATGAAAAACTGTTTTTT
cdr3_aa: CAWSSGRSNEKLFF

d_call: .
clone_size: .
cdr3_length: 11
v_call: TRBV20-1
j_call: TRBJ2-3
cdr3_nt: TGCAGCCCCCGCGGGGCAGATACGCAGTATTTT
cdr3_aa: CSPRGADTQYF

d_call: .
clone_size: .
cdr3_length: 14
v_call: TRBV9
j_call: TRBJ2-7
cdr3_nt: TGTGCCAGCAGCGTTGGGACAAGAAACTACGAGCAGTACTTC
cdr3_aa: CASSVGTRNYEQYF

d_call: .
clone_size: .
cdr3_length: 14
v_call: TRBV5-5
j_call: TRBJ1-5
cdr3_nt: TGTGCCAGCAGTTCCTCGGATAGCAATCAGCCCCAGCATTTT
cdr3_aa: CASSSSDSNQPQHF

d_call: TRBD1
clone_size: once
cdr3_length: 15
v_call: TRBV5-1
j_call: TRBJ2-1
cdr3_nt: TGCGCCAGCAGCTTAGAGACAGGGGTCCGGAATGAGCAGTTCTTC
cdr3_aa: CASSLETGVRNEQFF

d_call: .
clone_size: .
cdr3_length: 11
v_call: TRBV27
j_call: TRBJ2-7
cdr3_nt: TGTGCCAGCAGTTTATTCGGCGAGCAGTACTTC
cdr3_aa: CASSLFGEQYF

d_call: .
clone_size: .
cdr3_length: 15
v_call: TRBV27
j_call: TRBJ2-5
cdr3_nt: TGTGCCAGCAGTTTACTCGCCGGGAGATCGGAGACCCAGTACTTC
cdr3_aa: CASSLLAGRSETQYF

d_call: TRBD1
clone_size: .
cdr3_length: 16
v_call: TRBV6-2/TRBV6-3
j_call: TRBJ1-5
cdr3_nt: TGTGCCAGCAGCCCTACAGGGGCGACGTACAATCAGCCCCAGCATTTT
cdr3_aa: CASSPTGATYNQPQHF

d_call: .
clone_size: .
cdr3_length: 14
v_call: TRBV10-1
j_call: TRBJ2-7
cdr3_nt: TGCGCCAGCAGTTTGACAGCAACCTCCTACGAGCAGTACTTC
cdr3_aa: CASSLTATSYEQYF

d_call: .
clone_size: .
cdr3_length: 15
v_call: TRBV30
j_call: TRBJ1-5
cdr3_nt: TGTGCCTGGAGTGTATATTACAGGGTCAATCAGCCCCAGCATTTT
cdr3_aa: CAWSVYYRVNQPQHF

d_call: TRBD1
clone_size: .
cdr3_length: 14
v_call: TRBV19
j_call: TRBJ2-2
cdr3_nt: TGTGCCAGTAGCTGGGACAGTAGGGCCGGGGAGCTGTTTTTT
cdr3_aa: CASSWDSRAGELFF

d_call: .
clone_size: .
cdr3_length: 15
v_call: TRBV21-1
j_call: TRBJ2-7
cdr3_nt: TGTGCCAGCAGCAAAGGCGAGGAGGGGGCCTACGAGCAGTACTTC
cdr3_aa: CASSKGEEGAYEQYF

d_call: TRBD1
clone_size: .
cdr3_length: 15
v_call: TRBV19
j_call: TRBJ1-4
cdr3_nt: TGTGCCAGTAGTACCGGGACAGGGGCCGCTGAAAAACTGTTTTTT
cdr3_aa: CASSTGTGAAEKLFF

d_call: .
clone_size: .
cdr3_length: 15
v_call: TRBV19
j_call: TRBJ1-5
cdr3_nt: TGTGCCAGTAGTGATGGACAGTATAGCAATCAGCCCCAGCATTTT
cdr3_aa: CASSDGQYSNQPQHF